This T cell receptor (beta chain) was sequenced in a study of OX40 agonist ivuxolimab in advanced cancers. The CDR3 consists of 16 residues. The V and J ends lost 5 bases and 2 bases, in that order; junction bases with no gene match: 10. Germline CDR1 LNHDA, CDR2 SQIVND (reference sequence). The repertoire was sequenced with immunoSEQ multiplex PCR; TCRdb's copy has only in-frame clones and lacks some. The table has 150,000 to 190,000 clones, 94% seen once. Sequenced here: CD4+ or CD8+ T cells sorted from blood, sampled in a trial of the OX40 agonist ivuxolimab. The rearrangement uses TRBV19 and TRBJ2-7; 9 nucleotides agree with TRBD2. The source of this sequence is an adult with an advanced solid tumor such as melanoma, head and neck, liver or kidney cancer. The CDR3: CASSSRRGGQAYEQYF. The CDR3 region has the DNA TGTGCCAGTAGTTCACGGCGGGGGGGACAAGCCTACGAGCAGTACTTC.